The 5 T cell receptor beta chains below were found in one sample sequenced in a study of PD-1 blockade in mismatch repair-deficient tumors. Here immunoSEQ multiplex PCR was the method, and the copy in TCRdb shows in-frame clones only, minus some. Among under 75,000 clones listed, roughly 88% were seen once. Source: peripheral blood, taken 52 weeks after starting pembrolizumab. The receptor source for this set is an adult with mismatch repair-deficient cancer.

The rearrangement joins TRBV19 to TRBJ2-7; 13 nucleotides agree with TRBD2. CDR3 size: 17 residues. V gave up 5 bases and J gave up 3 bases; unmatched junction bases: 10. Germline CDR1 is LNHDA and CDR2 is SQIVND (reference sequence). In nucleotides, the CDR3 is TGTGCCAGTAGTTCGCCGTACAGGACTAGCGGGAGCTACGAGCAGTACTTC. This gives the protein CASSSPYRTSGSYEQYF. The variable domain in full, completed from reference TRBV19 and TRBJ2-7, reads DGGITQSPKYLFRKEGQNVTLSCEQNLNHDAMYWYRQDPGQGLRLIYYSQIVNDFQKGDIAEGYSVSREKKESFPLTVTSAQKNPTAFYLCASSSPYRTSGSYEQYFGPGTRLTVT.

The V gene is TRBV28, the J gene TRBJ1-1; 7 bases align to TRBD1. The CDR3 covers 14 residues. Germline loops: CDR1 MDHEN, CDR2 SYDVKM. Trimming at V came to 7 bases and at J to 3 bases, leaving 8 bases not matched to a gene. The CDR3 bases are TGTGCCAGCATGTATAGGGGGCCCCACACTGAAGCTTTCTTT. Protein sequence: CASMYRGPHTEAFF. Looking up the rest from reference TRBV28 and TRBJ1-1 gives the full variable domain: DVKVTQSSRYLVKRTGEKVFLECVQDMDHENMFWYRQDPGLGLRLIYFSYDVKMKEKGDIPEGYSVSREKKERFSLILESASTNQTSMYLCASMYRGPHTEAFFGQGTRLTVV.

The CDR3 loop reads CASSPTGESYEQYF. CDR3 in DNA: TGTGCCAGCAGTCCTACAGGGGAATCCTACGAGCAGTACTTC. This chain joins TRBV7-9 and TRBJ2-7, with 7 nucleotides matching TRBD1. The CDR3 totals 14 residues. The germline V gene encodes CDR1 SEHNR and CDR2 FQNEAQ (reference sequence). V dropped 6 bases and J dropped 1; count of bases not matched to a gene: 6.

This chain links TRBV7-9 with TRBJ2-3; 8 bases are shared with TRBD1. V trimming: 3 bases; J trimming: 2 bases; junction bases outside the gene matches: 10. Germline CDR1 is SEHNR and CDR2 is FQNEAQ (reference sequence). The CDR3 contains 17 residues. CDR3 DNA: TGTGCCAGCAGCTTCATGGGGGACAGGTCCTTCACAGATACGCAGTATTTT. Residues: CASSFMGDRSFTDTQYF.

The rearrangement uses TRBV18 and TRBJ1-1; D remains ambiguous. V dropped 3 bases and J dropped 1 base, with 9 bases sitting between them. Germline assignment: CDR1 KGHSH and CDR2 LQKENI. The length of the CDR3 is 14 residues. The CDR3 protein is CASSPRAQNTEAFF. The CDR3 nucleotides are TGTGCCAGCTCACCCCGGGCACAGAACACTGAAGCTTTCTTT.